The clone carrying this T cell receptor (beta chain) was observed a few times. Its antigen is not known. The data stem from a study of cytomegalovirus exposure and HLA in healthy donors. Study-wide background: Within an early data release were roughly 83 million unique TCRs drawn from HLA-typed donors.

Findings and caveats of the study: Across all donors, roughly uniform sequencing depth was an assumption of the presence/absence analyses. Earlier analysis yielded a pattern in which most TCR beta V segments were productive about 87% or about 30% of the time.

The V and J ends lost 0 bases and 0 bases, in that order; junction bases with no gene match: 4. The CDR3 is made up of 16 amino acids. Germline values: CDR1 MNHNY, CDR2 SVGAGI (reference sequence). It was with 60 Vbeta and 13 Jbeta primers that the PCR ran. Profiling relied on immunoSEQ multiplex PCR, and the TCRdb table lists in-frame clones only, not all of them. The table lists 150,000 to 200,000 clones, roughly four fifths of them singletons. This TCR came from a man aged 18 to 29 in good health and CMV-seronegative. Sequenced sample: PBMCs. The genes are TRBV6-6 and TRBJ1-1; TRBD1 aligns across 7 bases. CDR3 in amino acids: CASSYSGTALNTEAFF. The CDR3 coding sequence is TGTGCCAGCAGTTACTCAGGGACAGCGCTGAACACTGAAGCTTTCTTT.